This T cell receptor beta chain was identified in a study of blood T cell repertoires in COVID-19. The overall study: There were acute and convalescent COVID-19 samples, and they came from the United States, Italy and Spain.

With 4 bases removed from V and 7 bases from J, the gap between germline ends came to 14 bases. The CDR3 sequence is 14 residues long. Germline lookup yields CDR1 KGHDR and CDR2 SFDVKD. Recruits, aged roughly 18 to 90 years, lived in 25 or so US areas. Cohort placement rested on clinical history that participants reported themselves. Clones were sequenced by immunoSEQ multiplex PCR, and TCRdb holds only the in-frame ones, with some missing. The sample consists of 490,000 or so clones, about nine tenths of them appearing once. The sequence was obtained from a woman aged 60-70 years who had recovered from COVID-19. The rearrangement joins TRBV24-1 to TRBJ2-3, with a weak D call TRBD1 (6 bases). The sample comprised PBMCs or T cells enriched from blood (not recorded which). The chain's CDR3 is CATSDPSGDNTQYF. The CDR3 coding sequence is TGTGCCACCAGTGACCCTTCAGGGGACAATACGCAGTATTTT.